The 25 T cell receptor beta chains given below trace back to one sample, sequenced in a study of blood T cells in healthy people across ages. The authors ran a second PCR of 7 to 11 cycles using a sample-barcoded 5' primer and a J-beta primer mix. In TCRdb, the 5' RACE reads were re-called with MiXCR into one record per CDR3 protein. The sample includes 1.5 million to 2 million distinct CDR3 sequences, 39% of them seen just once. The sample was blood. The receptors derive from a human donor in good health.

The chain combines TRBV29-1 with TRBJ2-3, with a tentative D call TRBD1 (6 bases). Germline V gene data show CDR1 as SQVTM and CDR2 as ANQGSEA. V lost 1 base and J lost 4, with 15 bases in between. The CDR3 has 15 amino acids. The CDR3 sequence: CSVEGTEGGADTQYF. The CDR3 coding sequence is TGCAGCGTTGAAGGGACAGAAGGGGGTGCAGATACGCAGTATTTT.

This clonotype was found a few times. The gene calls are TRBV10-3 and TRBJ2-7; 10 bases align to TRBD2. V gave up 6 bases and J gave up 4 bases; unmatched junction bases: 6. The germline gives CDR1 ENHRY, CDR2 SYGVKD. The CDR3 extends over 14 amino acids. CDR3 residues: CAISSSSGRYEQYF. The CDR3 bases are TGTGCCATCAGCAGCTCTAGCGGGAGATACGAGCAGTACTTC.

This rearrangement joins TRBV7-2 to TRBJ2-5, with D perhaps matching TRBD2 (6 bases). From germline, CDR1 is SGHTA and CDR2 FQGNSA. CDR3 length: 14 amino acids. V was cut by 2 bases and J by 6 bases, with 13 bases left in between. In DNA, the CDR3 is TGTGCCAGCAGCTTACTCGCCGGGGGACAGACCCAGTACTTC. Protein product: CASSLLAGGQTQYF.

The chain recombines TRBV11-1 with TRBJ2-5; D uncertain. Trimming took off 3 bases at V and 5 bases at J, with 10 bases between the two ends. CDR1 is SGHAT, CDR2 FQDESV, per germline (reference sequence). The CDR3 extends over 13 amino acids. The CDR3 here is CASSFGSRETQYF. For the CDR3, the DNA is TGTGCCAGCAGCTTCGGCAGTCGGGAGACCCAGTACTTC.

CDR3 in DNA: TGTGCCAGCAGCGTAGCGGGAGGCCGTTCGGGGAGCTTATACCAAGAGACCCAGTACTTC. Encoded protein: CASSVAGGRSGSLYQETQYF. The rearrangement joins TRBV9 to TRBJ2-5; 7 bases are a match to TRBD2. Germline CDR1 SGDLS, CDR2 YYNGEE. This CDR3 region has 20 residues. J gave up 0 bases and V 0 bases, and 17 bases lay outside the gene matches.

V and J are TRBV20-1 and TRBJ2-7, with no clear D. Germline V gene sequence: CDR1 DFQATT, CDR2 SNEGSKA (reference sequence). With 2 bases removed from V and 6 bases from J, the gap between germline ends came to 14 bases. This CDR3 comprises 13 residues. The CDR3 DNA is TGCAGTGCTAGAAGCATGGGTCTACGCGAGCAGTACTTC. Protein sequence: CSARSMGLREQYF.

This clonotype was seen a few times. CDR3 protein: CASSLDRGLSYEQYF. In DNA form, the CDR3 reads TGTGCCAGCAGCCTGGACAGGGGGCTGTCCTACGAGCAGTACTTC. The chain has TRBV4-2 and TRBJ2-7; 11 bases line up with TRBD1. The CDR3 length is 15 residues. The V segment lost 4 bases and the J segment 1 base; nucleotides outside the gene matches: 3. CDR1 is LGHNA, CDR2 YNFKEQ, per germline.

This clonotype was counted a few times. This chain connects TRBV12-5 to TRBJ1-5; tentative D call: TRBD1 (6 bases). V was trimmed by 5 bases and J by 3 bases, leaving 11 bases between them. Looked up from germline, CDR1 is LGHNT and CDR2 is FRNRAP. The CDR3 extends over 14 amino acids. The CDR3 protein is CASGLGQPNQPQHF. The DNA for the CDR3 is TGTGCTAGTGGTCTCGGACAGCCCAATCAGCCCCAGCATTTT.

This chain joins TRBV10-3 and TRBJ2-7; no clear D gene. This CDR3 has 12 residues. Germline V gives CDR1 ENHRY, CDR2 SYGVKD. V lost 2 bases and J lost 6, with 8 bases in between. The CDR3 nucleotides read TGTGCCATCAGTGAGGTAGGGATCGAGCAGTACTTC. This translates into CAISEVGIEQYF.

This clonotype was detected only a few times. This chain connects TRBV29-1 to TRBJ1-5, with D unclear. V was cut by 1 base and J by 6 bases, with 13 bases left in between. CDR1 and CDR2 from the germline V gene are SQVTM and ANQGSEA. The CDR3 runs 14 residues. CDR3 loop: CSVEGDGTGQPQHF. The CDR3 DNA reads TGCAGCGTTGAAGGCGATGGTACGGGTCAGCCCCAGCATTTT.

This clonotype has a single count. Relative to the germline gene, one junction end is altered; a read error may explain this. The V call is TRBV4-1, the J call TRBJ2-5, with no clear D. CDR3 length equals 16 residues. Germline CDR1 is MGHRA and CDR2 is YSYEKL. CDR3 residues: CASGQETQAIQETQYF. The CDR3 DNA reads TGCGCCAGCGGCCAAGAAACACAAGCGATCCAAGAGACCCAGTACTTC.

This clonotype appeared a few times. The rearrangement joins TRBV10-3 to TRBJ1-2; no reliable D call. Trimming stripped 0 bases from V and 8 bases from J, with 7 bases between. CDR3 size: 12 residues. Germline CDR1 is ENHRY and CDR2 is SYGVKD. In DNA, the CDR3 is TGTGCCATCAGTGAGTCCCGGGAGGGCTACACCTTC. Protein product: CAISESREGYTF.

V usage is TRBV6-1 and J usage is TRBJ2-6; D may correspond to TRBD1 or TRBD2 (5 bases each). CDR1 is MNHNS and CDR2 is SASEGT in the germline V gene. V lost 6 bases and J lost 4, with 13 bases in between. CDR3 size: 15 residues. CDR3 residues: CASSLKGDGANVLTF. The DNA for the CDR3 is TGTGCCAGCAGCTTAAAAGGGGACGGGGCCAACGTCCTGACTTTC.

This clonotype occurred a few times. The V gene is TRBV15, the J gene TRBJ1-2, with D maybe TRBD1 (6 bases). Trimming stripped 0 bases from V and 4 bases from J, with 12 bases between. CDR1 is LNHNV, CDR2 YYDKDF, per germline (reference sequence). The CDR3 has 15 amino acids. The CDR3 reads CATSRDAGEAYGYTF. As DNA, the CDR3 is TGTGCCACCAGCAGAGATGCAGGGGAGGCCTATGGCTACACCTTC.

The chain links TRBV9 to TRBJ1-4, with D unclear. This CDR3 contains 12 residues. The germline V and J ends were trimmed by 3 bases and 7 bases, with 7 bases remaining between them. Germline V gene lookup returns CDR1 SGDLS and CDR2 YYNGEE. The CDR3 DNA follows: TGTGCCAGCAGCGCCGAAAGTGAAAAACTGTTTTTT. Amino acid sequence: CASSAESEKLFF. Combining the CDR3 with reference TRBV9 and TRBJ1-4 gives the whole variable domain DSGVTQTPKHLITATGQRVTLRCSPRSGDLSVYWYQQSLDQGLQFLIQYYNGEERAKGNILERFSAQQFPDLHSELNLSSLELGDSALYFCASSAESEKLFFGSGTQLSVL.

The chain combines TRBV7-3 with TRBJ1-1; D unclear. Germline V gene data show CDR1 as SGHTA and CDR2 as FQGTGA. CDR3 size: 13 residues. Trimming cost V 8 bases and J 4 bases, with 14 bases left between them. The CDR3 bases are TGTGCCAGCCGGGCGGGCTCGGGCACTGAAGCTTTCTTT. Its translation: CASRAGSGTEAFF.

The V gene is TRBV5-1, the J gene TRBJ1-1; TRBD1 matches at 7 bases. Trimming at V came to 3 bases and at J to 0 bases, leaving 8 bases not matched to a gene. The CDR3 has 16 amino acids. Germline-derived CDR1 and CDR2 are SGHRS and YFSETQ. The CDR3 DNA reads TGCGCCAGCAGCTCCGGGACAGTCGTAATGAACACTGAAGCTTTCTTT. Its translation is CASSSGTVVMNTEAFF.

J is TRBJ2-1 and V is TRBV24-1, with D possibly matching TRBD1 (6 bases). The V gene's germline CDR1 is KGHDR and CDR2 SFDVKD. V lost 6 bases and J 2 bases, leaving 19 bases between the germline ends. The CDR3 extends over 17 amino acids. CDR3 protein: CATSPPRTDLTYNEQFF. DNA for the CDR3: TGTGCCACCAGTCCCCCCCGGACAGACCTAACCTACAATGAGCAGTTCTTC.

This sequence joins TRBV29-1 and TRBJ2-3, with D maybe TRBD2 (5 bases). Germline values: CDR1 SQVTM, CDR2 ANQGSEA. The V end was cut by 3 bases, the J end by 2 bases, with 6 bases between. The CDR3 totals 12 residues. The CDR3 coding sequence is TGCAGCGTTGACGGGAACACAGATACGCAGTATTTT. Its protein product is CSVDGNTDTQYF.

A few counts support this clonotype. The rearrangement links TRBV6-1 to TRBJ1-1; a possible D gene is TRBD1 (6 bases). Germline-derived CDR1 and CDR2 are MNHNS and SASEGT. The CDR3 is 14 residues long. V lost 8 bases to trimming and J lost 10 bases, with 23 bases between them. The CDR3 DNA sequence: TGTGCCAGCGAGGGGGGCGCTGGGGTCGGGCCAGCTTTCTTT. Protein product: CASEGGAGVGPAFF.

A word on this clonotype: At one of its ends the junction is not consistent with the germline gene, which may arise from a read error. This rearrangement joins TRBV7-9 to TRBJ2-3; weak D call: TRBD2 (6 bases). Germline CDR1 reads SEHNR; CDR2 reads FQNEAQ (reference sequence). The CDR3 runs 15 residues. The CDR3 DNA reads TGTGCCAGCAGCTCAACCGGGACTCACACAGATACGCGGTATTTT. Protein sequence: CASSSTGTHTDTRYF.

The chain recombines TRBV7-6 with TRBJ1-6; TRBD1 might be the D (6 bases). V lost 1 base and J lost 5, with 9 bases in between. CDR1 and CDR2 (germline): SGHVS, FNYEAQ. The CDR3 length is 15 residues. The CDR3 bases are TGTGCCAGCAGCTTAGGTGGACAGAATAATTCACCCCTCCACTTT. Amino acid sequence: CASSLGGQNNSPLHF.

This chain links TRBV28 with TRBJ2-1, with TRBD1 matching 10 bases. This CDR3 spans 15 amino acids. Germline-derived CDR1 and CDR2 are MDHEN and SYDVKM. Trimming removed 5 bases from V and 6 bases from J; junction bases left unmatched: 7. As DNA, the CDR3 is TGTGCCAGCAGTCCAAGACAGGGGGCGATCAATGAGCAGTTCTTC. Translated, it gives CASSPRQGAINEQFF.

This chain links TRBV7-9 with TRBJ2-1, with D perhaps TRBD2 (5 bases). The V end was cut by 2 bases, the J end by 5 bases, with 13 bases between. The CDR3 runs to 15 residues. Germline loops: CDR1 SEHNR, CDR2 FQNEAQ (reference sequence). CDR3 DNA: TGTGCCAGCAGCTTAACTTTAGCGAGGGACAATGAGCAGTTCTTC. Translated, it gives CASSLTLARDNEQFF.

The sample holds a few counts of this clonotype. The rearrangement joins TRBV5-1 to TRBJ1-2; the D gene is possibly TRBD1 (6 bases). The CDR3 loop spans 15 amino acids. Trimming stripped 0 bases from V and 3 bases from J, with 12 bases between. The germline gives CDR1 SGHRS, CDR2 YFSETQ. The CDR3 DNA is TGCGCCAGCAGCTTGGCACAGGGAATATACTATGGCTACACCTTC. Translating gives CASSLAQGIYYGYTF. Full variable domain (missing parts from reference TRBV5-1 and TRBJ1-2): KAGVTQTPRYLIKTRGQQVTLSCSPISGHRSVSWYQQTPGQGLQFLFEYFSETQRNKGNFPGRFSGRQFSNSRSEMNVSTLELGDSALYLCASSLAQGIYYGYTFGSGTRLTVV.